The 27 T cell receptor beta chains reported below all come from one sample, sequenced in a study of STAT3 mutations in large granular lymphocyte leukemia (dated by TCRdb to the late 2010s). Findings and caveats that apply to the study as a whole: Every T-LGLL patient showed at least one immunodominant TCRbeta clonotype, and about half showed multiple immunodominant subclonotypes.

Libraries came from the immunoSEQ multiplex PCR assay. TCRdb stores this immuneACCESS table with in-frame sequences only. Part of the clones is absent; in the studies checked, under half of the shortfall reflects unresolved V genes, and no reason is known for the rest. The data table for this sample lists under 2,500 clones. The biggest ten clones account for 75% to 90% of the sample. Antigens for these TCRs are unknown. The sample comprised PBMCs. The source of these receptors is a human donor with T large granular lymphocyte leukemia. The donor label of this sample is uncertain. Some clones in this sample may be carry-over from other donors' samples.

Comment on this clone: Lacking the conserved final phenylalanine or tryptophan, this CDR3 likely reflects a read error. The DNA is omitted, as the CDR3 cannot be located on it reliably, and the CDR3 follows TCRdb's listing. V and J are TRBV7-6 and TRBJ2-2; TRBD1 reflects the table's D call only, with no check against the DNA. Germline-derived CDR1 and CDR2 are SGHVS and FNYEAQ. The CDR3 totals 11 residues, both ends included. CDR3: CAIKVARETGE.

As for this clone: In this CDR3 the conserved last residue, phenylalanine or tryptophan, is missing, so a read error is likely. No DNA is shown, since the ends of the CDR3 on it are uncertain; the CDR3 is the one TCRdb lists. The V call is TRBV5-6, the J call TRBJ2-1; TRBD2, the table's D call, was not compared with the DNA. 12 amino acids form the CDR3, both terminal residues included. Germline V CDR1 and CDR2: SGHDT, YYEEEE. CDR3 protein: CASSLLLNSYNE.

Points on this clone: Because it lacks the conserved phenylalanine or tryptophan at the end, this CDR3 is likely a read error. It is unclear where the CDR3 begins or ends on the DNA, so no DNA is shown, and the CDR3 is as TCRdb lists it. CDR3 sequence reads: CASSGQGALE. The J gene is TRBJ1-1, the V gene TRBV6-1; the table's TRBD1 call for D was not verified on the DNA. Per germline, CDR1 MNHNS and CDR2 SASEGT. The CDR3 sequence runs 10 residues, both termini included.

In regard to this clone: Because the CDR3 is missing its conserved closing phenylalanine or tryptophan, this is likely a read error. No DNA is shown, since the ends of the CDR3 on it are uncertain; the CDR3 is the one TCRdb lists. The CDR3 here is CASSLLTGT. This chain connects TRBV7-9 to TRBJ2-3; the table calls TRBD1, which could not be checked here. The CDR3 is 9 amino acids in total, end residues counted. Germline CDR1 is SEHNR and CDR2 is FQNEAQ (reference sequence).

On this clone: Likely a read error: the CDR3 ends without its conserved phenylalanine or tryptophan. It is unclear where the CDR3 begins or ends on the DNA, so no DNA is shown, and the CDR3 is as TCRdb lists it. The chain uses TRBV23-1 and TRBJ2-6; the table's TRBD2 call for D was not verified on the DNA. TRBV23-1 is sorted into the ORF group, with uncertain function. The CDR3 is made up of 14 amino acids, end residues included. The CDR3 sequence: CASSQFCGGPGANV.

With respect to this clone: It is likely a read error, because the conserved phenylalanine at the end of the CDR3 is missing. Because the CDR3's place on the DNA is in doubt, the DNA is left out and the CDR3 is given as listed by TCRdb. The chain uses TRBV5-1 and TRBJ2-7; the table's D call TRBD2 went unverified against the DNA. Germline V gives CDR1 SGHRS, CDR2 YFSETQ. The CDR3 is 13 residues long, counting both termini. The CDR3: CASSLALGGSSYE.

Turning to this clone: Here the CDR3 omits its conserved ending phenylalanine or tryptophan, so a read error is the likely source. The DNA is omitted, as the CDR3 cannot be located on it reliably, and the CDR3 follows TCRdb's listing. J is TRBJ1-1 and V is TRBV23-1; whether TRBD1, the table's D call, matches the DNA was not checked. TRBV23-1 is noted as an ORF with a role that remains uncertain. The length of the CDR3 is 12 amino acids, counting both ends. CDR3 residues: CASSPAGQKNTE.

With regard to this clone: The missing conserved phenylalanine or tryptophan at the end of this CDR3 makes a read error likely. No DNA is shown, since the ends of the CDR3 on it are uncertain; the CDR3 is the one TCRdb lists. The genes are TRBV11-3 and TRBJ1-1; the tabulated D call, TRBD1, remains unverified against the DNA. 11 amino acids form the CDR3, both terminal residues included. Germline values: CDR1 SGHNT, CDR2 YENEEA. CDR3 sequence reads: CASSSLTVNTE.

Concerning this clone itself: As the CDR3 is not closed by the conserved phenylalanine or tryptophan, this likely results from a read error. Because the CDR3's place on the DNA is in doubt, the DNA is left out and the CDR3 is given as listed by TCRdb. The genes are TRBV4-2 and TRBJ2-1; the D call in the table, TRBD1, was not verified against the DNA. The CDR3 sequence runs 12 residues, both termini included. CDR1 LGHNA and CDR2 YNFKEQ come from the germline V gene. This CDR3 is CASSQAGTGENE.

Concerning this clone itself: Here the CDR3 omits its conserved ending phenylalanine or tryptophan, so a read error is the likely source. The DNA is left out, because the CDR3 cannot be placed on it with certainty; the CDR3 is given as TCRdb lists it. The rearrangement links TRBV7-9 to TRBJ2-1; TRBD2, as called in the table, went unchecked against the DNA. The CDR3 spans 12 amino acids, including both terminal residues. Germline V gives CDR1 SEHNR, CDR2 FQNEAQ (reference sequence). CDR3 region: CASSMRGASYNE.

A word on this clone: It is likely a read error, because the conserved phenylalanine at the end of the CDR3 is missing. The DNA is omitted, as the CDR3 cannot be located on it reliably, and the CDR3 follows TCRdb's listing. V and J are TRBV7-9 and TRBJ2-5; TRBD1, as called in the table, went unchecked against the DNA. The CDR3 region is 8 residues in length, termini included. Germline CDR1 and CDR2: SEHNR and FQNEAQ (reference sequence). Here the CDR3 reads CAGQGIET.

Regarding this clone: The CDR3 does not close with the conserved phenylalanine or tryptophan, likely indicating a read error. Because the CDR3's place on the DNA is in doubt, the DNA is left out and the CDR3 is given as listed by TCRdb. The chain is built from TRBV29-1 and TRBJ2-3; whether TRBD2, the table's D call, matches the DNA was not checked. CDR1 is SQVTM and CDR2 is ANQGSEA in the germline V gene. A total of 12 residues make up the CDR3, ends included. CDR3 residues: CSVVIGSSSRDT.

About this clone itself: The CDR3 does not close with the conserved phenylalanine or tryptophan, likely indicating a read error. The DNA is left out, because the CDR3 cannot be placed on it with certainty; the CDR3 is given as TCRdb lists it. The rearrangement links TRBV7-6 to TRBJ2-3; TRBD2, as called in the table, went unchecked against the DNA. CDR1 and CDR2 from the germline V gene are SGHVS and FNYEAQ. The CDR3 spans 13 amino acids, including both terminal residues. This CDR3 is CASSLGGTRGTDT.

A word on this clone: Likely a read error: the CDR3 ends without its conserved phenylalanine or tryptophan. Because the CDR3's place on the DNA is in doubt, the DNA is left out and the CDR3 is given as listed by TCRdb. The chain combines TRBV4-1 with TRBJ2-7; TRBD1 reflects the table's D call only, with no check against the DNA. Germline V gives CDR1 MGHRA, CDR2 YSYEKL. The CDR3 totals 12 residues, both ends included. CDR3 loop: CASSLEGTGIYE.

In terms of frequency, this clone is medium-sized. The CDR3 carries no conserved terminal phenylalanine or tryptophan, so it likely arises from a read error. The limits of the CDR3 on the DNA are not certain, so only TCRdb's listed CDR3 is given. The chain is built from TRBV4-1 and TRBJ2-3; the tabulated D call, TRBD2, remains unverified against the DNA. The germline gives CDR1 MGHRA, CDR2 YSYEKL. The CDR3 sequence runs 11 residues, both termini included. CDR3 region: CASSQDTGADT.

This clone shows up as medium-sized by frequency. The CDR3 does not end in the conserved phenylalanine or tryptophan, so this is likely a read error. Because the CDR3's place on the DNA is in doubt, the DNA is left out and the CDR3 is given as listed by TCRdb. The J gene is TRBJ2-1, the V gene TRBV29-1; TRBD2, the table's D call, was not compared with the DNA. CDR1 SQVTM and CDR2 ANQGSEA come from the germline V gene. The CDR3 region is 9 residues in length, termini included. Here the CDR3 reads CSVHSTSGG.

As to this clone: Since the CDR3 does not end with the conserved phenylalanine or tryptophan, this likely comes from a read error. The DNA is omitted, as the CDR3 cannot be located on it reliably, and the CDR3 follows TCRdb's listing. The chain recombines TRBV2 with TRBJ2-1; the table assigns TRBD1, which was not confirmed against the DNA. The length of the CDR3 is 13 amino acids, counting both ends. Looked up from germline, CDR1 is SNHLY and CDR2 is FYNNEI. CDR3 residues: CASRWDRKIQGGE.

With regard to this clone: This likely comes from a read error, as the CDR3 has no conserved phenylalanine or tryptophan at its end. The DNA is left out, because the CDR3 cannot be placed on it with certainty; the CDR3 is given as TCRdb lists it. The rearrangement joins TRBV11-2 to TRBJ2-5; the tabulated D call, TRBD1, remains unverified against the DNA. The V gene's germline CDR1 is SGHAT and CDR2 FQNNGV. Termini included, the CDR3 measures 8 amino acids. The CDR3 sequence is CASSLEGT.

With respect to this clone: The CDR3 does not close with the conserved phenylalanine or tryptophan, likely indicating a read error. No DNA is shown, since the ends of the CDR3 on it are uncertain; the CDR3 is the one TCRdb lists. The rearrangement joins TRBV5-1 to TRBJ2-5; TRBD1, the table's D call, lacks a check against the DNA. The CDR3 is 14 amino acids long, termini counted. The V gene's germline CDR1 is SGHRS and CDR2 YFSETQ. CDR3: CASSGESWREGRET.

Concerning this clone: This is likely a read error, given that the CDR3 carries no conserved phenylalanine or tryptophan at its end. The DNA is left out, because the CDR3 cannot be placed on it with certainty; the CDR3 is given as TCRdb lists it. The chain is built from TRBV7-9 and TRBJ2-1; the table's D call, TRBD2, has no DNA check behind it. In germline, CDR1 is SEHNR, CDR2 FQNEAQ (reference sequence). The CDR3 has 10 amino acids, counting both end residues. The CDR3 protein is CASHGTNDNE.

Of note for this clone: No conserved phenylalanine or tryptophan ends this CDR3, so it is likely a read error. No DNA is shown, since the ends of the CDR3 on it are uncertain; the CDR3 is the one TCRdb lists. The chain joins TRBV20-1 to TRBJ2-1; TRBD2 was called by the table and not checked on the DNA. The CDR3 length equals 11 residues, ends included. Germline-derived CDR1 and CDR2 are DFQATT and SNEGSKA (reference sequence). The CDR3 sequence is CSAPASGRANE.

Notes on this clone: The conserved final phenylalanine or tryptophan is absent from the CDR3, which likely points to a read error. It is unclear where the CDR3 begins or ends on the DNA, so no DNA is shown, and the CDR3 is as TCRdb lists it. The J gene is TRBJ1-2, the V gene TRBV5-4. The CDR3 is 8 amino acids long, termini counted. CDR1 SGHNT and CDR2 YYREEE come from the germline V gene (reference sequence). This chain's CDR3 is CASGGNYG.

About this clone: The CDR3 does not end in the conserved phenylalanine or tryptophan, so this is likely a read error. No DNA is shown, since the ends of the CDR3 on it are uncertain; the CDR3 is the one TCRdb lists. This chain uses TRBV7-9 with TRBJ2-2; TRBD1 is the table's D call, not checked against the DNA. Germline values: CDR1 SEHNR, CDR2 FQNEAQ (reference sequence). The CDR3 contains 11 residues when both ends are counted. Here the CDR3 reads CASSLGGNTGE.

Concerning this clone: The conserved phenylalanine or tryptophan normally closing the CDR3 is absent here, so this likely arose from a read error. Because the CDR3's place on the DNA is in doubt, the DNA is left out and the CDR3 is given as listed by TCRdb. The chain links TRBV7-2 to TRBJ2-1; the table's D call TRBD1 went unverified against the DNA. The CDR3 comprises 9 residues, both ends counted. Germline CDR1 reads SGHTA; CDR2 reads FQGNSA. CDR3 loop: CASSLRVGE.

Notes on this clone: The conserved closing phenylalanine or tryptophan is absent in this CDR3, likely reflecting a read error. The DNA is omitted, as the CDR3 cannot be located on it reliably, and the CDR3 follows TCRdb's listing. This chain joins TRBV20-1 and TRBJ2-5; no check of the table's D call, TRBD1, against the DNA was made. The V gene's germline CDR1 is DFQATT and CDR2 SNEGSKA (reference sequence). The CDR3 length is 9 residues, termini included. The chain's CDR3 is CSAGAGPGT.

With respect to this clone: The final CDR3 position lacks the conserved phenylalanine or tryptophan, pointing to a likely read error. It is unclear where the CDR3 begins or ends on the DNA, so no DNA is shown, and the CDR3 is as TCRdb lists it. The chain couples TRBV11-3 to TRBJ2-3; TRBD1, as called in the table, went unchecked against the DNA. The CDR3 totals 10 residues, both ends included. The germline CDR1 and CDR2 sequences are SGHNT and YENEEA. The CDR3 loop is CASSLRRTDT.

This clone is labeled medium-sized based on frequency. Here the CDR3 omits its conserved ending phenylalanine or tryptophan, so a read error is the likely source. Because the CDR3's place on the DNA is in doubt, the DNA is left out and the CDR3 is given as listed by TCRdb. The chain recombines TRBV5-1 with TRBJ1-2; TRBD1, the table's D call, was not compared with the DNA. Per the germline V gene, CDR1 is SGHRS and CDR2 is YFSETQ. The CDR3 spans 12 residues, counting both ends. CDR3 sequence: CASSQTVSRTDG.